This TCR beta chain was profiled in a study of blood T cell repertoires in COVID-19. Study information: The United States, Italy and Spain provided the acute and convalescent COVID-19 samples.

Per germline, CDR1 ENHRY and CDR2 SYGVKD. The CDR3 runs to 18 residues. Those enrolled, adults aged roughly 18 to 90 years, came from about two dozen US areas. TCRdb's table, derived via immunoSEQ multiplex PCR, lists solely in-frame clones and lacks some. Of about 330,000 clones in the sample, roughly nine tenths were seen once. The TCR originated in a young woman who had recovered from COVID-19. Sequences were obtained from PBMCs or T cells enriched from blood (not recorded which). The gene calls are TRBV10-3 and TRBJ2-3, with D tentatively TRBD1 (7 bases). The CDR3 spells CLGGGRRLPWGRTDTQYF. The CDR3 nucleotides read TGTCTCGGAGGGGGCCGAAGATTACCGTGGGGTAGGACAGATACGCAGTATTTT.